This TCR beta chain originates from a study of T-cell memory formation after mild COVID-19. The study, taken as a whole, reports: Most CD4+ clones that shrank were in CM and EM, while CD8+ ones turned up in EMRA. Some SARS-CoV-2-responding clones were already detected in memory before infection. Later expanders leaned CD4+, whereas day 15 to 85 contracting clones were balanced CD4/CD8.

The CDR3 covers 11 residues. V was trimmed by 4 bases and J by 11 bases, leaving 9 bases between them. Germline CDR1 SEHNR, CDR2 FQNEAQ (reference sequence). TCRdb passed the 5' RACE reads through MiXCR, listing each CDR3 protein once. Of more than 250,000 distinct CDR3 sequences listed, roughly 18% are singletons. In regard to this clonotype: The target antigen is unknown.

This clonotype was obtained from a man between 18 and 29 years old who had mild COVID-19 (a few samples of this study predate the infection). Cell type and time point are not known. What was sequenced was PBMCs or a T cell subset sorted from them (not recorded which). V is TRBV7-9 and J is TRBJ1-5; D perhaps matches TRBD1 (5 bases). The CDR3 here is CASSSGKSQHF. The CDR3 DNA sequence: TGTGCCAGCAGCTCAGGGAAGTCCCAGCATTTT.